The rows below give T cell receptor beta chains drawn from one sample of a study of cytomegalovirus exposure and HLA in healthy donors. Assay used: immunoSEQ multiplex PCR; TCRdb lists only in-frame clones, some missing. The sample comprises more than 85,000 clones, 78% of which are singletons, and 1% to 1.5% rests with the top ten. Sequenced: PBMCs. Receptors were obtained from a man under 40 in good health and CMV-seronegative. The CDR3 runs from the conserved cysteine through the conserved F or W. D genes are given only for firm matches. Clone size is given for some rows only: seen once, a few or many times, or a class if the clone is expanded.

v_gene	abundance	j_gene	d_gene	CDR3nt	CDR3aa
TRBV4-3	few	TRBJ1-2	-	TGCGCCAGCAGCCAAGATCCCCGGCAGACTTCCTATGGCTACACCTTC	CASSQDPRQTSYGYTF
TRBV6-4	-	TRBJ2-7	TRBD2	TGTGCCATCGGGACTAGCGGTGCCTACGAGCAGTACTTC	CAIGTSGAYEQYF
TRBV7-2	-	TRBJ1-1	-	TGTGCCAGCAGCCTCGGAGGACTTGAAGCTTTCTTT	CASSLGGLEAFF
TRBV11-2	-	TRBJ1-1	-	TGTGCCAGCAGCTTAGATAGTCTCAGCCTCGGGGACACTGAAGCTTTCTTT	CASSLDSLSLGDTEAFF
TRBV5-1	-	TRBJ1-5	-	TGCGCCAGCAGCCTGGCCGCGGGGGATCAGCCCCAGCATTTT	CASSLAAGDQPQHF
TRBV5-4	-	TRBJ1-1	-	TGTGCCAGCAGCTTTCTTTCCTTAAACACTGAAGCTTTCTTT	CASSFLSLNTEAFF
TRBV5-1	-	TRBJ2-2	-	TGCGCCAGCAGCTTGGGACAGGACACCGGGGAGCTGTTTTTT	CASSLGQDTGELFF
TRBV19	-	TRBJ2-7	-	TGTGCCAGTAGTATTTTTCCCGGGGAGTCCTACGAGCAGTACTTC	CASSIFPGESYEQYF
TRBV5-4	once	TRBJ1-2	-	TGTGCCAGCAGCTTGCAGGGCCGGCGGGAGAGCTACACCTTC	CASSLQGRRESYTF
TRBV9	-	TRBJ2-1	-	TGTGCCAGCAGCGAAACAGGGTCTAGCTCCTACAATGAGCAGTTCTTC	CASSETGSSSYNEQFF
TRBV9	-	TRBJ2-7	-	TGTGCCAGCAGCGTAGACAGTCCCAGCTCCTACGAGCAGTACTTC	CASSVDSPSSYEQYF
TRBV2	-	TRBJ1-5	TRBD1	TGTGCCAGCACCGGACAGGGGACTAGCAATCAGCCCCAGCATTTT	CASTGQGTSNQPQHF
TRBV9	-	TRBJ2-1	-	TGTGCCAGCAGCGATAGAGAGGCTGAGCAGTTCTTC	CASSDREAEQFF
TRBV4-3	-	TRBJ2-1	-	TGCGCCAGCAGCCAAGAAATTTCCGGGGAGCAGTTCTTC	CASSQEISGEQFF
TRBV7-8	-	TRBJ1-2	-	TGTGCCAGCAGCTTCCCGCCCAGGGGCGTCCGCACCCGGACGAACTATGGCTACACCTTC	CASSFPPRGVRTRTNYGYTF
TRBV19	-	TRBJ1-1	TRBD1	TGTGCCAGTAGTTCCGACAGGGATACTGAAGCTTTCTTT	CASSSDRDTEAFF
TRBV6-1	-	TRBJ2-3	-	TGTGCCAGCAGTGAAGCGGGGTTCAGGGTAGATACGCAGTATTTT	CASSEAGFRVDTQYF
TRBV29-1	-	TRBJ2-7	TRBD2	TGCAGCGTTGCCGGCGGGAGCAACTACGAGCAGTACTTC	CSVAGGSNYEQYF
TRBV21-1	-	TRBJ2-5	-	TGTGCCAGCAGCGTGAGTCCGGGTACCCAAGAGACCCAGTACTTC	CASSVSPGTQETQYF
TRBV5-8	once	TRBJ2-2	TRBD1	TGTGCCAGCAGCTTGACAGGGGGCGCGGGCACCGGGGAGCTGTTTTTT	CASSLTGGAGTGELFF
TRBV27	-	TRBJ2-7	TRBD2	TGTGCCAGCAGTCCGGTAGCGGGAGTATTCTACGAGCAGTACTTC	CASSPVAGVFYEQYF
TRBV6-5	-	TRBJ2-7	TRBD1	TGTGCCAGCAGTTCCTCCCGGGACAGTTACTCCTACGAGCAGTACTTC	CASSSSRDSYSYEQYF
TRBV7-2	-	TRBJ2-5	TRBD1	TGTGCCAGCAGCCGACAGGGGGCAGAGACCCAGTACTTC	CASSRQGAETQYF
TRBV5-6	-	TRBJ2-3	-	TGTGCCAGCAGCTTGGTTTGGGGGGACACAGATACGCAGTATTTT	CASSLVWGDTDTQYF
TRBV19	-	TRBJ1-1	-	TGTGCCAGTAGTAAGTTCGGGGACACTGAAGCTTTCTTT	CASSKFGDTEAFF
TRBV4-3	-	TRBJ1-4	TRBD1	TGCGCCAGCAGCCAAGATCAGACAGGGCTGAATGAAAAACTGTTTTTT	CASSQDQTGLNEKLFF
TRBV28	-	TRBJ2-3	-	TGTGCCAGCAGTCCTCCGGGCACAGATACGCAGTATTTT	CASSPPGTDTQYF
TRBV6-5	-	TRBJ1-6	TRBD1	TGTGCCAGCAGTTCCGGGACAGGGGAAAGGGGTTCACCCCTCCACTTT	CASSSGTGERGSPLHF